The clone carrying this T cell receptor (beta chain) was counted between two and nine times. The time point was: newly diagnosed GD, antithyroid drugs for less than 3 months. Isolated PBMC RNA provided the starting material for the TCR library. Patients hailed from an endocrinology department in Xi'an, China. For TCR beta, libraries came from iRepertoire HTBI primers and Arm-PCR of CDR3 regions. MiXCR, applied by TCRdb to the multiplex PCR reads, yields one record per CDR3 protein. The table has approximately 470,000 distinct CDR3 sequences, roughly 16% seen once. This specimen belongs to a study of regulatory T cells in long-lasting Graves disease. Study summary: Antithyroid drug intake by newly diagnosed Graves' patients had lasted under 3 months.

The CDR3 contains 16 residues. The V gene lost 0 bases and the J gene lost 2 bases, with 15 bases spanning the gap. Germline CDR1 SGHRS, CDR2 YFSETQ. The same data also contributed to another study, on T cells in Graves' hyperthyroidism and ophthalmopathy.

The chain links TRBV5-1 to TRBJ2-7; D not resolved. The origin of this receptor is a middle-aged man with Graves disease. The sequencing here drew on peripheral blood mononuclear cells (PBMCs), taken at new diagnosis, from a patient treated with antithyroid drugs. Written as DNA, the CDR3 is TGCGCCAGCAGCTTGGACTCCCATTCTTTTACCTACGAGCAGTACTTC. This encodes CASSLDSHSFTYEQYF.